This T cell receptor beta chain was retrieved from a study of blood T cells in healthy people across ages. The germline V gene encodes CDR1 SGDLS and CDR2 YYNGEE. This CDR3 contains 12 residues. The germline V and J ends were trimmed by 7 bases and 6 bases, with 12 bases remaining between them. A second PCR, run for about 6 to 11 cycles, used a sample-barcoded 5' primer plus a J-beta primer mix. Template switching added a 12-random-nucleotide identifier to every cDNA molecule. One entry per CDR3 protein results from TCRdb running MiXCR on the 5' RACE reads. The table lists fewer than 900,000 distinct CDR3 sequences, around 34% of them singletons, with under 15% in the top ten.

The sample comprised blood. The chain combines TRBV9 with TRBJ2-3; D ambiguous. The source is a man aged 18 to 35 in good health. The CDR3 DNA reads TGTGCCAGCGGGGTAAGCGCCGATACGCAGTATTTT. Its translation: CASGVSADTQYF.